The source of this T cell receptor beta chain is a study of cytomegalovirus exposure and HLA in healthy donors. Germline V gene lookup returns CDR1 SGHDN and CDR2 FVKESK. Trimming removed 2 bases from V and 8 bases from J, with 4 bases in between. This CDR3 comprises 12 residues. 60 Vbeta and 13 Jbeta primers were used in PCR. Produced via immunoSEQ multiplex PCR; TCRdb's table is partial and in-frame only. The sample holds 150,000 to 200,000 clones, roughly 85% seen once. In this sample, this clone turned up once. The sequencing input was PBMCs. The chain couples TRBV14 to TRBJ1-6; D unclear. The TCR originated in a man between 50 and 59 years old in good health and CMV-seropositive. The CDR3, as DNA: TGTGCCAGCAGCCAACAGGATTCACCCCTCCACTTT. It translates to CASSQQDSPLHF. Complete variable domain (other parts from reference TRBV14 and TRBJ1-6): EAGVTQFPSHSVIEKGQTVTLRCDPISGHDNLYWYRRVMGKEIKFLLHFVKESKQDESGMPNNRFLAERTGGTYSTLKVQPAELEDSGVYFCASSQQDSPLHFGNGTRLTVT.